This passage covers 20 T cell receptor beta chains from one sample sequenced in a study of blood T cell repertoires in COVID-19. Repertoires were generated with immunoSEQ multiplex PCR, while TCRdb's copy carries only in-frame clones and drops some. This sample has approximately 260,000 clones, with about 88% found just once. Sequencing was carried out using peripheral blood. Source of these receptors: a woman aged 40 to 50 who had recovered from COVID-19.

V usage is TRBV27 and J usage is TRBJ2-3; 10 nucleotides line up with TRBD2. Losses at the gene ends were 0 bases for V and 2 bases for J; bases not matched to a gene: 5. This CDR3 is built from 17 residues. The germline gives CDR1 MNHEY, CDR2 SMNVEV (reference sequence). DNA for the CDR3: TGTGCCAGCAGTTTATCCCCTCTAGCGGGGGCCACAGATACGCAGTATTTT. Protein sequence: CASSLSPLAGATDTQYF.

This chain links TRBV9 with TRBJ2-1; 8 nucleotides align to TRBD2. This CDR3 has 15 residues. Germline V gives CDR1 SGDLS, CDR2 YYNGEE. Trimming at V came to 0 bases and at J to 7 bases, leaving 6 bases not matched to a gene. The CDR3, as DNA: TGTGCCAGCAGCGTAGATAGCGGGATCCGTAATGAGCAGTTCTTC. This sequence encodes CASSVDSGIRNEQFF. The complete variable domain, with remaining parts taken from reference TRBV9 and TRBJ2-1, reads DSGVTQTPKHLITATGQRVTLRCSPRSGDLSVYWYQQSLDQGLQFLIQYYNGEERAKGNILERFSAQQFPDLHSELNLSSLELGDSALYFCASSVDSGIRNEQFFGPGTRLTVL.

V is TRBV4-3 and J is TRBJ2-1, with TRBD2 matching 7 bases. Germline loops: CDR1 LGHNA, CDR2 YSLEER. CDR3 length: 16 amino acids. V lost 0 bases, J lost 1 base, and 3 bases stayed unmatched. For the CDR3, the DNA is TGCGCCAGCAGCCAAGAGGGGGGGGTTTCCTACAATGAGCAGTTCTTC. Encoded protein: CASSQEGGVSYNEQFF.

V usage is TRBV6-5 and J usage is TRBJ2-5; 8 positions agree with TRBD2. The CDR3 has 16 amino acids. CDR1 and CDR2 (germline): MNHEY, SVGAGI. The J segment lost 2 bases and the V segment lost 0 bases, leaving 5 bases of the junction unmatched. The CDR3 reads CASSYSTSGGQETQYF. The CDR3 region has the DNA TGTGCCAGCAGTTACTCCACTAGCGGAGGACAAGAGACCCAGTACTTC.

This clone showed up just a few times. The J gene is TRBJ2-2, the V gene TRBV5-1; D ambiguous. Germline-derived CDR1 and CDR2 are SGHRS and YFSETQ. Trimming took off 2 bases at V and 3 bases at J, with 5 bases between the two ends. There are 13 residues in the CDR3. The CDR3 is CASSFEYTGELFF. CDR3 DNA sequence: TGCGCCAGCAGCTTCGAGTACACCGGGGAGCTGTTTTTT.

The V and J genes are TRBV4-3 and TRBJ1-2; D gene uncertain. CDR3 length: 15 amino acids. The germline gives CDR1 LGHNA, CDR2 YSLEER. V shed 2 bases and J shed 8 bases, with 18 bases lying between them. For the CDR3, the DNA is TGCGCCAGCAGCCAACCCGAGGTCGCCTTCGGAGGCTACACCTTC. The encoded protein is CASSQPEVAFGGYTF.

The V call is TRBV19, the J call TRBJ1-2; D perhaps matches TRBD1 (6 bases). Looked up from germline, CDR1 is LNHDA and CDR2 is SQIVND (reference sequence). CDR3 length: 16 amino acids. V lost 4 bases to trimming and J lost 2 bases, with 17 bases between them. CDR3 in amino acids: CASSTIGTGGNYGYTF. The CDR3 DNA reads TGTGCCAGTAGTACCATTGGGACGGGGGGCAACTATGGCTACACCTTC. Combining the CDR3 with reference TRBV19 and TRBJ1-2 gives the whole variable domain DGGITQSPKYLFRKEGQNVTLSCEQNLNHDAMYWYRQDPGQGLRLIYYSQIVNDFQKGDIAEGYSVSREKKESFPLTVTSAQKNPTAFYLCASSTIGTGGNYGYTFGSGTRLTVV.

This chain links TRBV19 with TRBJ2-2; TRBD2 matches 9 bases. Germline V gives CDR1 LNHDA, CDR2 SQIVND (reference sequence). The CDR3 spans 14 residues. V dropped 6 bases and J dropped 2; count of bases not matched to a gene: 1. This CDR3 is CASRAGGNTGELFF. The CDR3 nucleotides read TGTGCCAGTAGAGCGGGGGGAAACACCGGGGAGCTGTTTTTT.

The chain recombines TRBV5-5 with TRBJ2-7, with a possible D match to TRBD1 (6 bases). Germline V lookup: CDR1 SGHKS, CDR2 YYEKEE (reference sequence). The CDR3 spans 16 residues. Trimming pared 0 bases from V and 3 bases from J, leaving 16 bases between. The CDR3 nucleotides are TGTGCCAGCAGCTTGGCCGGACAGAGGGGGATCTACGAGCAGTACTTC. It codes for CASSLAGQRGIYEQYF.

The V gene is TRBV18, the J gene TRBJ2-6, with TRBD2 identical over 7 bases. Germline V CDR1 and CDR2: KGHSH, LQKENI. Unmatched junction bases numbered 5, after V lost 3 bases and J lost 0 bases. The length of the CDR3 is 17 residues. The CDR3 loop reads CASSPVGGNSGANVLTF. Written as DNA, the CDR3 is TGTGCCAGCTCACCGGTCGGGGGGAACTCTGGGGCCAACGTCCTGACTTTC.

Points on this clone: Germline is not matched at one junction end, which may reflect a read error. The rearrangement links TRBV6-5 to TRBJ1-5; D possibly corresponds to TRBD1 (5 bases). There are 13 residues in the CDR3. The germline V gene encodes CDR1 MNHEY and CDR2 SVGAGI. CDR3 in DNA: TGTGCCAGCAGTGACTCGGGACTTCAGCCCCAGCATTTT. It yields the protein CASSDSGLQPQHF.

The rearrangement uses TRBV19 and TRBJ2-1, with 7 bases lining up with TRBD1. The J segment lost 4 bases and the V segment lost 5 bases, leaving 5 bases of the junction unmatched. The CDR3 is 14 residues long. Per the germline V gene, CDR1 is LNHDA and CDR2 is SQIVND (reference sequence). The CDR3 here is CASSYRGLYNEQFF. DNA for the CDR3: TGTGCCAGTAGTTACAGGGGCCTATACAATGAGCAGTTCTTC.

The chain employs TRBV4-1 and TRBJ2-1; D is possibly TRBD1 (5 bases). V lost 0 bases to trimming and J lost 10 bases, with 19 bases between them. Germline CDR1 and CDR2: MGHRA and YSYEKL. The CDR3 spans 16 residues. The CDR3 coding sequence is TGCGCCAGCAGCCAAGATTCTTCAAGGACAAGAAGGGAGCAGTTCTTC. Its translation: CASSQDSSRTRREQFF.

The genes are TRBV7-2 and TRBJ1-2, with D tentatively TRBD1 (5 bases). Per the germline V gene, CDR1 is SGHTA and CDR2 is FQGNSA. The CDR3 contains 14 residues. V lost 3 bases and J 8 bases, leaving 16 bases between the germline ends. The CDR3 spells CASSLGGPGKGYTF. As DNA, the CDR3 is TGTGCCAGCAGCTTGGGGGGACCAGGGAAGGGCTACACCTTC.

The chain links TRBV18 to TRBJ2-2, with a possible D match to TRBD2 (5 bases). The CDR3 is made up of 15 amino acids. Germline lookup yields CDR1 KGHSH and CDR2 LQKENI. V dropped 4 bases and J dropped 5 bases, with 14 bases sitting between them. CDR3 protein: CASSRGLRLTGELFF. CDR3 nucleotide sequence: TGTGCCAGCTCACGCGGGCTACGTCTTACCGGGGAGCTGTTTTTT.

In DNA, the CDR3 is TGTGCCACCAGACCGACAGGGTCAACTAATGAAAAACTGTTTTTT. This gives the protein CATRPTGSTNEKLFF. The genes are TRBV15 and TRBJ1-4; TRBD1 agrees at 7 bases. The length of the CDR3 is 15 residues. The germline V gene encodes CDR1 LNHNV and CDR2 YYDKDF (reference sequence). V dropped 6 bases and J dropped 0; count of bases not matched to a gene: 4.

This sequence joins TRBV19 and TRBJ2-3; D might be TRBD2 (5 bases). The CDR3 has 16 residues. Trimming shortened V by 4 bases and J by 2 bases, and 16 bases separated the two germline ends. Germline CDR1 is LNHDA and CDR2 is SQIVND (reference sequence). This CDR3 is CASSTWAGGLTDTQYF. CDR3 bases: TGTGCCAGTAGTACCTGGGCAGGAGGACTCACAGATACGCAGTATTTT. Filled out from reference TRBV19 and TRBJ2-3, the complete variable domain reads DGGITQSPKYLFRKEGQNVTLSCEQNLNHDAMYWYRQDPGQGLRLIYYSQIVNDFQKGDIAEGYSVSREKKESFPLTVTSAQKNPTAFYLCASSTWAGGLTDTQYFGPGTRLTVL.

The V gene is TRBV28, the J gene TRBJ1-2, with D maybe TRBD1 (5 bases). The CDR3 totals 13 residues. V lost 2 bases, J lost 11 bases, and 15 bases lay in between. Germline-derived CDR1 and CDR2 are MDHEN and SYDVKM. CDR3 sequence: CASSLTVPGGYTF. CDR3 in DNA: TGTGCCAGCAGTTTAACTGTTCCGGGGGGATACACCTTC.

The V call is TRBV18, the J call TRBJ2-7, with D possibly matching TRBD1 (6 bases). Germline assignment: CDR1 KGHSH and CDR2 LQKENI. Trimming pared 6 bases from V and 0 bases from J, leaving 18 bases between. The length of the CDR3 is 16 residues. The CDR3 DNA reads TGTGCCAGCTCTGGGGGCGCCGGGACCGTCTCCTACGAGCAGTACTTC. Amino acids: CASSGGAGTVSYEQYF.

Only a few counts were recorded for this clone. The chain couples TRBV5-4 to TRBJ1-2; 9 bases are a match to TRBD1. The CDR3 runs to 15 residues. CDR1 and CDR2 (germline): SGHNT, YYREEE (reference sequence). V lost 0 bases to trimming and J lost 2 bases; unmatched junction nucleotides: 2. The CDR3 DNA reads TGTGCCAGCAGCTTGGAAGGGACAGGGAACTATGGCTACACCTTC. This sequence encodes CASSLEGTGNYGYTF. The full variable domain, its missing parts supplied by reference TRBV5-4 and TRBJ1-2, is ETGVTQSPTHLIKTRGQQVTLRCSSQSGHNTVSWYQQALGQGPQFIFQYYREEENGRGNFPPRFSGLQFPNYSSELNVNALELDDSALYLCASSLEGTGNYGYTFGSGTRLTVV.